The 22 T cell receptor beta chains presented below share a single source sample, sequenced in a study of blood T cell repertoires in COVID-19. Only in-frame clones appear in the TCRdb table, and some are missing; sequencing was by immunoSEQ multiplex PCR. The sample includes 200,000 to 250,000 clones, approximately 84% of them seen just once. Sequencing was done on a sample of peripheral blood. These receptors were collected from a man aged 45-65 years who had recovered from COVID-19.

The V gene is TRBV27, the J gene TRBJ2-3; 9 bases align to TRBD1. Germline CDR1 MNHEY, CDR2 SMNVEV (reference sequence). The CDR3 is made up of 15 amino acids. Trimming cost V 0 bases and J 3 bases; bases outside gene matches: 1. In nucleotides, the CDR3 is TGTGCCAGCAGTTTATCGACAGGGGGAACAGATACGCAGTATTTT. Its translation is CASSLSTGGTDTQYF.

The chain is built from TRBV25-1 and TRBJ2-7; 10 bases line up with TRBD2. Germline CDR1 and CDR2: MGHDK and SYGVNS. V was pared by 3 bases and J by 4 bases, with 6 bases of the junction left unmatched. The CDR3 totals 15 residues. CDR3 sequence: CASSDSSGSVYEQYF. The CDR3 DNA follows: TGTGCCAGCAGTGACTCTAGCGGGAGCGTGTACGAGCAGTACTTC.

This chain joins TRBV5-1 and TRBJ2-1, with 8 bases aligning to TRBD2. The CDR3 is made up of 17 amino acids. Germline loops: CDR1 SGHRS, CDR2 YFSETQ. V lost 0 bases and J lost 8; bases outside the gene matches: 13. CDR3 bases: TGCGCCAGCAGCTTGGCGGGCATCGGGAGGGCCGGGGATGAGCAGTTCTTC. Translating gives CASSLAGIGRAGDEQFF.

V usage is TRBV29-1 and J usage is TRBJ2-2; 10 positions match TRBD1. Germline V lookup: CDR1 SQVTM, CDR2 ANQGSEA. With V trimmed by 3 bases and J by 8 bases, 6 bases remained unmatched. CDR3 length equals 14 residues. The CDR3 sequence is CSVDDRGLGGELFF. CDR3 bases: TGCAGCGTTGATGACAGGGGGCTTGGGGGGGAGCTGTTTTTT.

V usage is TRBV27 and J usage is TRBJ1-5; 7 bases are shared with TRBD1. This CDR3 region has 14 residues. Germline assignment: CDR1 MNHEY and CDR2 SMNVEV (reference sequence). Trimming cost V 6 bases and J 7 bases; bases outside gene matches: 9. The chain's CDR3 is CASSLQGSGQPQHF. DNA of the CDR3: TGTGCCAGCAGCCTACAGGGGAGCGGCCAGCCCCAGCATTTT.

The chain joins TRBV11-3 to TRBJ2-1, with TRBD2 matching 10 bases. V shed 5 bases, J shed 4 bases, and the junction held 5 bases outside the gene matches. CDR3 size: 15 residues. Germline values: CDR1 SGHNT, CDR2 YENEEA. The CDR3 DNA is TGTGCCAGCAGCCGGACTAGCGGACCATACAATGAGCAGTTCTTC. As protein: CASSRTSGPYNEQFF.

This chain joins TRBV2 and TRBJ2-2; D call uncertain. The germline V and J ends were trimmed by 6 bases and 3 bases, with 5 bases remaining between them. The CDR3 spans 12 residues. Per germline, CDR1 SNHLY and CDR2 FYNNEI. The CDR3 loop is CASRSDTGELFF. Written as DNA, the CDR3 is TGTGCCAGCAGGTCGGACACCGGGGAGCTGTTTTTT.

This chain links TRBV20-1 with TRBJ2-3, with TRBD2 matching over 7 bases. The CDR3 is 15 amino acids. Germline-derived CDR1 and CDR2 are DFQATT and SNEGSKA (reference sequence). Trimming at V came to 3 bases and at J to 3 bases, leaving 9 bases not matched to a gene. The CDR3 here is CSASSRAGETDTQYF. Here the CDR3 DNA reads TGCAGTGCTAGTAGTCGGGCGGGAGAAACAGATACGCAGTATTTT.

The chain is built from TRBV6-6 and TRBJ2-3, with a possible D match to TRBD2 (6 bases). CDR3 size: 15 residues. Germline V gene lookup returns CDR1 MNHNY and CDR2 SVGAGI (reference sequence). V dropped 4 bases and J dropped 5 bases, with 16 bases sitting between them. The CDR3 nucleotides read TGTGCCAGCAGTTCCCAGACTAGACGACAAGATACGCAGTATTTT. Protein sequence: CASSSQTRRQDTQYF.

V and J are TRBV28 and TRBJ1-2; D unclear. Germline-derived CDR1 and CDR2 are MDHEN and SYDVKM. Trimming took 4 bases from V and 3 from J, leaving 21 bases between them. The CDR3 sequence is 17 residues long. The CDR3 DNA reads TGTGCCAGCAGTTCAAGCTCCTTTTTATGGACTGACTATGGCTACACCTTC. Translated, it gives CASSSSSFLWTDYGYTF.

This clone has only a few counts. DNA of the CDR3: TGTGCCAGCCGTCGGACGGGGGAGGGGAATTCACCCCTCCACTTT. Amino acids: CASRRTGEGNSPLHF. This sequence joins TRBV6-6 and TRBJ1-6; TRBD1 is a possible D gene (5 bases). The CDR3 contains 15 residues. CDR1 is MNHNY, CDR2 SVGAGI, per germline (reference sequence). Between the trimmed V and J ends, which lost 8 bases and 7 bases, there was a span of 18 bases.

The chain is built from TRBV27 and TRBJ2-1, with TRBD2 matching over 10 bases. CDR3 size: 17 residues. V was pared by 1 base and J by 1 base, with 4 bases of the junction left unmatched. Germline lookup yields CDR1 MNHEY and CDR2 SMNVEV (reference sequence). CDR3 DNA: TGTGCCAGCAGTTTATTCTTTAGCGGGAGGTCCTACAATGAGCAGTTCTTC. It yields the protein CASSLFFSGRSYNEQFF.

The chain carries TRBV27 and TRBJ2-1; weak D call: TRBD1 (5 bases). Per the germline V gene, CDR1 is MNHEY and CDR2 is SMNVEV (reference sequence). CDR3 length equals 15 residues. V lost 6 bases and J 4 bases, leaving 16 bases between the germline ends. The CDR3 sequence is CASRATGAGYNEQFF. The CDR3 DNA sequence: TGTGCCAGCAGAGCTACAGGCGCCGGGTACAATGAGCAGTTCTTC.

The chain carries TRBV11-3 and TRBJ2-1; 12 bases match TRBD2. CDR3 length: 17 amino acids. The trim removed 4 bases at V and 8 bases at J, leaving 12 bases unmatched. The germline V gene has CDR1 SGHNT and CDR2 YENEEA. This CDR3 reads CASSSPGLAGGGHEQFF. As DNA, the CDR3 is TGTGCCAGCAGCTCACCCGGTCTAGCGGGAGGGGGCCATGAGCAGTTCTTC.

The chain carries TRBV19 and TRBJ1-1; TRBD1 is a possible D gene (5 bases). The germline gives CDR1 LNHDA, CDR2 SQIVND (reference sequence). Trimming cost V 4 bases and J 4 bases, with 19 bases left between them. There are 16 residues in the CDR3. CDR3 DNA: TGTGCCAGTAGTACCATTCAAGGGGCTAAGGGCACTGAAGCTTTCTTT. Translation: CASSTIQGAKGTEAFF.

This chain joins TRBV2 and TRBJ2-7, with no clear D. Deletions cut 8 bases from V and 3 bases from J, with 14 bases between. The CDR3 has 13 amino acids. Germline values: CDR1 SNHLY, CDR2 FYNNEI. The CDR3 bases are TGTGCCAGCGCCTATGAAAATCTCTACGAGCAGTACTTC. Amino acids: CASAYENLYEQYF. Together with reference TRBV2 and TRBJ2-7, the CDR3 gives the full variable domain: EPEVTQTPSHQVTQMGQEVILRCVPISNHLYFYWYRQILGQKVEFLVSFYNNEISEKSEIFDDQFSVERPDGSNFTLKIRSTKLEDSAMYFCASAYENLYEQYFGPGTRLTVT.

This clone has more than one count but fewer than ten. The V and J genes are TRBV5-5 and TRBJ2-1; D is perhaps TRBD2 (5 bases). Germline V gives CDR1 SGHKS, CDR2 YYEKEE (reference sequence). The CDR3 length is 15 residues. Trimming removed 0 bases at V and 3 bases at J, with 10 bases between. The CDR3: CASSLERASYNEQFF. The CDR3 nucleotides read TGTGCCAGCAGCTTGGAGAGGGCCAGCTACAATGAGCAGTTCTTC. The full variable domain, completed using reference TRBV5-5 and TRBJ2-1, is DAGVTQSPTHLIKTRGQQVTLRCSPISGHKSVSWYQQVLGQGPQFIFQYYEKEERGRGNFPDRFSARQFPNYSSELNVNALLLGDSALYLCASSLERASYNEQFFGPGTRLTVL.

This rearrangement joins TRBV9 to TRBJ2-3; D gene unclear. The CDR3 has 16 amino acids. Trimming stripped 1 base from V and 2 bases from J, with 14 bases between. CDR1 SGDLS and CDR2 YYNGEE come from the germline V gene. The CDR3 spells CASSVTPYDYTDTQYF. In DNA, the CDR3 is TGTGCCAGCAGCGTAACGCCCTACGATTACACAGATACGCAGTATTTT.

This clone was picked up one time. The chain has TRBV3-1 (or the pseudogene TRBV3-2) and TRBJ1-4; possibly TRBD1 for D (6 bases). The CDR3 is made up of 14 amino acids. The V and J ends lost 4 bases and 5 bases respectively, with 11 bases between them. From germline, CDR1 is LGHDT and CDR2 YNNKEL (reference sequence). CDR3 nucleotide sequence: TGTGCCAGCAGCCGGGACACGCTAAATGAAAAACTGTTTTTT. Translation: CASSRDTLNEKLFF.

The chain recombines TRBV24-1 with TRBJ1-2; tentative D call: TRBD1 (6 bases). The CDR3 totals 13 residues. Trimming left V 8 bases short and J 4 bases short, with 13 bases between. In germline, CDR1 is KGHDR, CDR2 SFDVKD. CDR3 DNA sequence: TGTGCCACCAATTCAGACAGGAGCTATGGCTACACCTTC. The encoded protein is CATNSDRSYGYTF.

V usage is TRBV25-1 and J usage is TRBJ2-5, with D possibly TRBD1 on 5 matching bases. V dropped 1 base and J dropped 5 bases, with 20 bases sitting between them. CDR1 and CDR2 (germline): MGHDK, SYGVNS. The CDR3 is 17 amino acids. The CDR3 DNA follows: TGTGCCAGCAGTGAATCGACAGTAGCAGTCTCACGGGAGACCCAGTACTTC. Translated, it gives CASSESTVAVSRETQYF.

The genes are TRBV7-2 and TRBJ2-5; D may be TRBD2 (6 bases). Between the trimmed V and J ends, which lost 5 bases and 0 bases, there was a span of 13 bases. There are 15 residues in the CDR3. Germline V gives CDR1 SGHTA, CDR2 FQGNSA. Written as DNA, the CDR3 is TGTGCCAGCAGCCATGGGGGGACCAACCAAGAGACCCAGTACTTC. Protein product: CASSHGGTNQETQYF.